A single sample gave rise to the 14 T cell receptor beta chains below, sequenced in a study of cytomegalovirus exposure and HLA in healthy donors (dated by TCRdb to 2017 to 2019). The library relied on the immunoSEQ multiplex PCR assay. The multiplex PCR relied on a mix of 60 forward primers for TCR Vbeta segments and 13 reverse primers for TCR Jbeta segments. TCRdb carries this immuneACCESS record with in-frame sequences only. Its versions omit some clonotypes, under half of them owing to an unresolved V gene in the studies checked, with the rest unexplained. This sample has about 180,000 clones in its table, and roughly 79% of those were observed once. 2.9% of the sample belongs to the ten largest clones. The specimen was PBMCs. These receptors were obtained from a male donor in good health and CMV-seronegative.

This chain joins TRBV15 and TRBJ2-3; TRBD1 agrees at 8 bases. With V trimmed by 3 bases and J by 5 bases, 10 bases remained unmatched. CDR1 and CDR2 (germline): LNHNV, YYDKDF (reference sequence). The length of the CDR3 is 16 residues. The CDR3 protein is CATSRTGASRGDTQYF. In DNA form, the CDR3 reads TGTGCCACCAGCAGGACAGGGGCTAGTCGTGGAGATACGCAGTATTTT.

The CDR3 sequence is CASSIGTGSSYNSPLHF. The CDR3 bases are TGCGCCAGCAGCATCGGGACAGGAAGCTCCTATAATTCACCCCTCCACTTT. V usage is TRBV5-1 and J usage is TRBJ1-6; 8 bases fit TRBD1. Trimming removed 4 bases from V and 0 bases from J; junction bases left unmatched: 6. CDR1 is SGHRS, CDR2 YFSETQ, per germline. CDR3 size: 17 residues.

V is TRBV4-2 and J is TRBJ1-5, with D unclear. Germline CDR1 is LGHNA and CDR2 is YNFKEQ. The V end was cut by 0 bases, the J end by 1 base, with 13 bases between. The CDR3 totals 17 residues. In nucleotides, the CDR3 is TGTGCCAGCAGCCAAGATAGCGGGCGGACCAGCAATCAGCCCCAGCATTTT. Its protein is CASSQDSGRTSNQPQHF.

This chain uses TRBV7-2 with TRBJ2-5; maybe TRBD1 (5 bases). V was shortened by 5 bases and J by 5 bases, with 12 bases between the two germline ends. The CDR3 runs to 13 residues. The germline V gene encodes CDR1 SGHTA and CDR2 FQGNSA. The CDR3 spells CASSLSYRETQYF. Here the CDR3 DNA reads TGTGCCAGCAGCCTCTCCTACAGGGAGACCCAGTACTTC.

This clone was counted only a few times. The chain links TRBV28 to TRBJ1-2; TRBD1 matches 7 bases. The V gene's germline CDR1 is MDHEN and CDR2 SYDVKM. The CDR3 runs 14 residues. J gave up 2 bases and V 5 bases, and 5 bases lay outside the gene matches. The CDR3 coding sequence is TGTGCCAGCAGTATATCACAGGGGAACTATGGCTACACCTTC. This encodes CASSISQGNYGYTF.

The V gene is TRBV20-1, the J gene TRBJ2-7; 7 bases agree with TRBD2. The CDR3 runs to 11 residues. Looked up from germline, CDR1 is DFQATT and CDR2 is SNEGSKA (reference sequence). J lost 6 bases, V lost 5 bases, and 4 bases had no gene match. The CDR3 DNA is TGCAGTGCTGATGGGGGGGGCGAGCAGTACTTC. Its protein product is CSADGGGEQYF.

This clone was counted a few times. The rearrangement joins TRBV30 to TRBJ2-7; D not certain. Per germline, CDR1 GTSNPN and CDR2 SVGIG (reference sequence). The V end was cut by 4 bases, the J end by 0 bases, with 10 bases between. The CDR3 is 13 residues long. CDR3 protein: CAWKIHNSYEQYF. CDR3 in DNA: TGTGCCTGGAAGATACACAACTCCTACGAGCAGTACTTC.

The rearrangement joins TRBV6-5 to TRBJ2-1; D may be TRBD1 (5 bases). Trimming removed 6 bases from V and 3 bases from J, with 15 bases in between. The CDR3 sequence is 15 residues long. Germline CDR1 reads MNHEY; CDR2 reads SVGAGI. The CDR3 sequence is CASSNLGAGYNEQFF. CDR3 nucleotide sequence: TGTGCCAGCAGCAATCTAGGGGCAGGCTACAATGAGCAGTTCTTC.

The genes are TRBV10-3 and TRBJ1-2, with D possibly being TRBD1 (6 bases). Trimming removed 3 bases at V and 8 bases at J, with 25 bases between. CDR1 is ENHRY, CDR2 SYGVKD, per germline. The CDR3 sequence is 17 residues long. The CDR3, as DNA: TGTGCCATCAGTGATCACCTTATAAGGGGGTCCGCGCAGGGCTACACCTTC. This sequence encodes CAISDHLIRGSAQGYTF.

This clone has only a few counts. The chain uses TRBV6-1 and TRBJ2-4; 7 nucleotides line up with TRBD1. Germline V gives CDR1 MNHNS, CDR2 SASEGT. CDR3 size: 14 residues. V lost 6 bases to trimming and J lost 6 bases; unmatched junction nucleotides: 8. CDR3 nucleotide sequence: TGTGCCAGCAGGGAGACAGGGATGAGAAACATTCAGTACTTC. This gives the protein CASRETGMRNIQYF.

The genes are TRBV30 and TRBJ1-3; D is perhaps TRBD1 (5 bases). Germline V gene sequence: CDR1 GTSNPN, CDR2 SVGIG (reference sequence). V lost 2 bases, J lost 8 bases, and 13 bases lay in between. CDR3 length: 13 amino acids. This CDR3 reads CAWSLTWGDTIYF. CDR3 DNA sequence: TGTGCCTGGAGTCTTACCTGGGGGGACACCATATATTTT.

This clone occurred a few times. V is TRBV6-1 and J is TRBJ1-2; the D gene is possibly TRBD1 (5 bases). V lost 6 bases, J lost 3 bases, and 14 bases lay in between. The CDR3 contains 14 residues. Germline V gene sequence: CDR1 MNHNS, CDR2 SASEGT. The CDR3 protein is CASRPGPLHYGYTF. In DNA form, the CDR3 reads TGTGCCAGCAGACCAGGGCCCCTGCACTATGGCTACACCTTC.

This clone was observed a handful of times. The chain combines TRBV28 with TRBJ2-5; 11 bases line up with TRBD1. This CDR3 contains 15 residues. The germline V gene has CDR1 MDHEN and CDR2 SYDVKM. The V gene end was trimmed by 5 bases and the J gene end by 3 bases; junction bases not matched to a gene: 5. This CDR3 reads CASSTRDRGEETQYF. The DNA for the CDR3 is TGTGCCAGCAGTACTAGGGACAGGGGGGAAGAGACCCAGTACTTC. Full variable domain (missing parts from reference TRBV28 and TRBJ2-5): DVKVTQSSRYLVKRTGEKVFLECVQDMDHENMFWYRQDPGLGLRLIYFSYDVKMKEKGDIPEGYSVSREKKERFSLILESASTNQTSMYLCASSTRDRGEETQYFGPGTRLLVL.

This rearrangement joins TRBV6-6 to TRBJ2-7; D perhaps matches TRBD1 (6 bases). This CDR3 spans 13 amino acids. Germline V CDR1 and CDR2: MNHNY, SVGAGI (reference sequence). The germline V and J ends were trimmed by 5 bases and 4 bases, with 12 bases remaining between them. CDR3 region: CASSPDTGYEQYF. As DNA, the CDR3 is TGTGCCAGCAGTCCAGATACAGGGTACGAGCAGTACTTC.